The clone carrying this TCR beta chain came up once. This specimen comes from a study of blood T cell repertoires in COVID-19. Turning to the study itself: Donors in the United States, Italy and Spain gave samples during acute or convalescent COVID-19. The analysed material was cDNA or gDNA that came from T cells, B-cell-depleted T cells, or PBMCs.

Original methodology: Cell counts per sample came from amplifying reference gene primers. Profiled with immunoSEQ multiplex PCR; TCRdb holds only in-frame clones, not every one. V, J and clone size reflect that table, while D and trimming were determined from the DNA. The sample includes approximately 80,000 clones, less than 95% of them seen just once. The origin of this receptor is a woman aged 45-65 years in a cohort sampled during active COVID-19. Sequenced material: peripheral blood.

In DNA form, the CDR3 reads TGTGCCAGCACCTTGGGTCTGAGGGATGAGCAGTTCTTC. It encodes CASTLGLRDEQFF. The chain is built from TRBV28 and TRBJ2-1; possible D gene TRBD2, 5 bases. Germline V gene lookup returns CDR1 MDHEN and CDR2 SYDVKM. This CDR3 has 13 amino acids. With 7 bases removed from V and 8 bases from J, the gap between germline ends came to 15 bases.